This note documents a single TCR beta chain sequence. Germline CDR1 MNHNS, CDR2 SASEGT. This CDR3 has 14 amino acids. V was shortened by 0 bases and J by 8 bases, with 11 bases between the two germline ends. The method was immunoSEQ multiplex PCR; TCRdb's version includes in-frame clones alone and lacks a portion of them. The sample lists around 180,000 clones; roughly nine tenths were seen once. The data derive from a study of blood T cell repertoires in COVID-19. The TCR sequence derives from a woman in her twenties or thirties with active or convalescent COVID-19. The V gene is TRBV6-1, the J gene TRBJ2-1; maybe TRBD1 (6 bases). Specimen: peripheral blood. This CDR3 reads CASSEAGGWDEQFF. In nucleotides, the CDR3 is TGTGCCAGCAGTGAAGCAGGGGGATGGGATGAGCAGTTCTTC.